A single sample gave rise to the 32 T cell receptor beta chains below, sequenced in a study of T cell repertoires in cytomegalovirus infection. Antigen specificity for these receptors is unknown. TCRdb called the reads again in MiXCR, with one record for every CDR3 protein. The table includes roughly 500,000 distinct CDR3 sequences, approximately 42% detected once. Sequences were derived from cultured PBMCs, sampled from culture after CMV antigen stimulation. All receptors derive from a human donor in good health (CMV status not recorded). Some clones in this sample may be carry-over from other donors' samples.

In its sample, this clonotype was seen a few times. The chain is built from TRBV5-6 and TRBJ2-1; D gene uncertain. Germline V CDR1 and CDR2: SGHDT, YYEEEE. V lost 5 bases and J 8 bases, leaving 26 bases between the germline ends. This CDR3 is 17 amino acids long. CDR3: CASRASGVGRTRDEQFF. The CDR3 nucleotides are TGTGCCAGCAGGGCAAGTGGAGTTGGTCGTACACGCGATGAGCAGTTCTTC.

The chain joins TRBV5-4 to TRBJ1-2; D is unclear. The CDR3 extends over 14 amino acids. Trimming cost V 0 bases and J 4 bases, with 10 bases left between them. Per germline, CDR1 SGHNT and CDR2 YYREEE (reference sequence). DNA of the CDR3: TGTGCCAGCAGCTTGGATACGGCTGGCTATGGCTACACCTTC. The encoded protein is CASSLDTAGYGYTF.

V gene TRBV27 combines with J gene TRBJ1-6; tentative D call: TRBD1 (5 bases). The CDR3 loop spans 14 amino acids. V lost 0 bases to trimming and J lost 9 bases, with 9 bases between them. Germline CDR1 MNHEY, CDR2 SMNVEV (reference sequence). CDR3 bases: TGTGCCAGCAGTTTATCAGGGACGGGTTCACCCCTCCACTTT. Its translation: CASSLSGTGSPLHF.

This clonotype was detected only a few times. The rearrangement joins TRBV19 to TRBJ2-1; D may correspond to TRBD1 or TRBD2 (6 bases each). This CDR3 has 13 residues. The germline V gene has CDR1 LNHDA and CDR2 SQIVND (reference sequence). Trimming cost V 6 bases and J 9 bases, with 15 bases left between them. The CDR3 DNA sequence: TGTGCCAGTAGCGGGAGATTAGGGGGTGAGCAGTTCTTC. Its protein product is CASSGRLGGEQFF.

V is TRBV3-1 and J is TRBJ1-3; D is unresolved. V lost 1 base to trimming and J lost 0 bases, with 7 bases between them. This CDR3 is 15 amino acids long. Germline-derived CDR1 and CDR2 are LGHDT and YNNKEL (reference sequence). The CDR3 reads CASSQGQLSGNTIYF. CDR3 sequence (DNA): TGTGCCAGCAGCCAAGGACAACTCTCTGGAAACACCATATATTTT.

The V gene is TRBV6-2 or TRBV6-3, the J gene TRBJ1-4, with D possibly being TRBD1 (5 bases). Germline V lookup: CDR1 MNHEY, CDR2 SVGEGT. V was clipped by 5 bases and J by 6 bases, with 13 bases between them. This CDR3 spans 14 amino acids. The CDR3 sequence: CASSGIWGDEKLFF. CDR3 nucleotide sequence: TGTGCCAGCAGTGGGATCTGGGGGGATGAAAAACTGTTTTTT.

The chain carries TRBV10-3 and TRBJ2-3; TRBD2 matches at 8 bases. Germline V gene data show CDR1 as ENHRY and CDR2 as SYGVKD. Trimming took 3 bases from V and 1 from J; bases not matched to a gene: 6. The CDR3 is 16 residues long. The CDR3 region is CAISDVPGLGTDTQYF. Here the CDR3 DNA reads TGTGCCATCAGTGACGTCCCGGGACTAGGCACAGATACGCAGTATTTT.

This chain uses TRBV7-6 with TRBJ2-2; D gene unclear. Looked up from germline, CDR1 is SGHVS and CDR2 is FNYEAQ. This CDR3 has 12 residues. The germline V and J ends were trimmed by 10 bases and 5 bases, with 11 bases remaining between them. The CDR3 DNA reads TGTGCCACCCATCGTGGGACCGGGGAGCTGTTTTTT. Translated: CATHRGTGELFF.

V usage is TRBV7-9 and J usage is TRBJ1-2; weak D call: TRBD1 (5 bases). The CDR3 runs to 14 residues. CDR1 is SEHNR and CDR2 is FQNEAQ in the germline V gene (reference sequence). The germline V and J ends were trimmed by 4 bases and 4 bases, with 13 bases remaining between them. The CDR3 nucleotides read TGTGCCAGCAGCTATTCAGGGCTGTCCTATGGCTACACCTTC. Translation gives CASSYSGLSYGYTF.

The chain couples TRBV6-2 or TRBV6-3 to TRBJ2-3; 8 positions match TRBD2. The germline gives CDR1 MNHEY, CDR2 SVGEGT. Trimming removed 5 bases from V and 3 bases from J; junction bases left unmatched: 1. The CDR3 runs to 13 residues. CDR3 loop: CASSQRETDTQYF. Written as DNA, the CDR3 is TGTGCCAGCAGTCAGCGGGAGACAGATACGCAGTATTTT.

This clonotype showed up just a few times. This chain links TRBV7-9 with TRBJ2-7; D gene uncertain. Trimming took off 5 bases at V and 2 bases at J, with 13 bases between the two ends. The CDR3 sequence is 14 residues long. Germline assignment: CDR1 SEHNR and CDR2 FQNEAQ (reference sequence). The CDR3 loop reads CASSPRTNAYEQYF. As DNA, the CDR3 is TGTGCCAGCAGCCCCCGGACGAACGCCTACGAGCAGTACTTC.

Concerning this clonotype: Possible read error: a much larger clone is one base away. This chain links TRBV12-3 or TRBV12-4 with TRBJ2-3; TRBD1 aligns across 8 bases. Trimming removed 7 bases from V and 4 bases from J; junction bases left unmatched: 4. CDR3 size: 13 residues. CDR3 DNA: TGTGCCAGCAAACCGACAGGGGCAGATACGCAGTATTTT. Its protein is CASKPTGADTQYF.

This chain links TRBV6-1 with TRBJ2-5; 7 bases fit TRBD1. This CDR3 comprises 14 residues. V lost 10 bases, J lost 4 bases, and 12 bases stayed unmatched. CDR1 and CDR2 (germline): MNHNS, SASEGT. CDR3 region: CATLSQTGIETQYF. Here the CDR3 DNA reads TGTGCCACCCTATCTCAGACAGGGATAGAGACCCAGTACTTC.

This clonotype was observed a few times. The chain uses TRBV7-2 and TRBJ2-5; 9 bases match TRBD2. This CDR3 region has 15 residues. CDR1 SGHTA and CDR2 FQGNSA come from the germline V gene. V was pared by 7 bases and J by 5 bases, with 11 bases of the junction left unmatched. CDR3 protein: CASTPQTSGAETQYF. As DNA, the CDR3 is TGTGCCAGCACCCCCCAGACTAGCGGTGCGGAGACCCAGTACTTC.

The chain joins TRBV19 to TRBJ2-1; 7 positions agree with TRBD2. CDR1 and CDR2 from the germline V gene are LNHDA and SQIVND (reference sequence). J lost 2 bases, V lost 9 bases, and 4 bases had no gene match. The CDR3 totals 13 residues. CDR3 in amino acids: CARRLAPYNEQFF. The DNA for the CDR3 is TGTGCCAGACGACTAGCCCCCTACAATGAGCAGTTCTTC.

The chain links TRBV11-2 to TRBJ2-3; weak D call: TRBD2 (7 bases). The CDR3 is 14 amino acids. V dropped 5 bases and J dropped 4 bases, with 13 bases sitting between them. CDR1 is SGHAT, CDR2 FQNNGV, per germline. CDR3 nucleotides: TGTGCCAGCAGCGGGAGGGGGTCTGCAGATACGCAGTATTTT. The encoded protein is CASSGRGSADTQYF.

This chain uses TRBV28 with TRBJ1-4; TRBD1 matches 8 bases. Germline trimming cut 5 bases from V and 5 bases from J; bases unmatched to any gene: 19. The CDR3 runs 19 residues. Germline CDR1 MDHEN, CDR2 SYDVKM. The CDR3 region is CASSPRQGAGTNLNEKLFF. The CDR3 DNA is TGTGCCAGCAGTCCACGGCAGGGGGCGGGCACGAACCTCAATGAAAAACTGTTTTTT. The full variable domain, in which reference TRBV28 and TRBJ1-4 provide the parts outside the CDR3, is DVKVTQSSRYLVKRTGEKVFLECVQDMDHENMFWYRQDPGLGLRLIYFSYDVKMKEKGDIPEGYSVSREKKERFSLILESASTNQTSMYLCASSPRQGAGTNLNEKLFFGSGTQLSVL.

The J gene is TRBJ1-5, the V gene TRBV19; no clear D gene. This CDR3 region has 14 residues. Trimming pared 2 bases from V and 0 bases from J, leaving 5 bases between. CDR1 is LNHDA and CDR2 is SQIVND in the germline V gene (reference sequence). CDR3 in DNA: TGTGCCAGTAGTATACGGCATAGCAATCAGCCCCAGCATTTT. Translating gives CASSIRHSNQPQHF.

CDR3 sequence (DNA): TGTGCCAGCAAGTTTAGCGGGGGTCCCCAAGAGACCCAGTACTTC. Amino acid sequence: CASKFSGGPQETQYF. V gene TRBV7-9 combines with J gene TRBJ2-5; 9 bases are shared with TRBD2. Unmatched junction bases numbered 7, after V lost 7 bases and J lost 1 base. Germline lookup yields CDR1 SEHNR and CDR2 FQNEAQ (reference sequence). The CDR3 has 15 residues.

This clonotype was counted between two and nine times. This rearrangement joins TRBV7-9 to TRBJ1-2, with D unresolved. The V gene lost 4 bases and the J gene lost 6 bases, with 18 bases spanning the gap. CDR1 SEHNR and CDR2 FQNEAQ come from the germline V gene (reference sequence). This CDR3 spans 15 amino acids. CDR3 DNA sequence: TGTGCCAGCAGCTCACGAAGTGGGGTTCCGGATGGCTACACCTTC. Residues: CASSSRSGVPDGYTF.

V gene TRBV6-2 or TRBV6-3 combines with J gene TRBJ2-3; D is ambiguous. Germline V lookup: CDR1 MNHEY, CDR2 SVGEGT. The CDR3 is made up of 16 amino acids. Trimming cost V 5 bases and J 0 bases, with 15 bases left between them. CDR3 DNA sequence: TGTGCCAGCAGTCGGCAACTACTACCTAGCACAGATACGCAGTATTTT. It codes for CASSRQLLPSTDTQYF.

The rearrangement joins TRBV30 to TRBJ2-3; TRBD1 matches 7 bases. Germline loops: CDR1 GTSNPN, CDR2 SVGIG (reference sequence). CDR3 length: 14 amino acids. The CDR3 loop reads CAARDRRNTDTQYF. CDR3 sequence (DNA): TGTGCGGCCCGGGACAGAAGAAACACAGATACGCAGTATTTT.

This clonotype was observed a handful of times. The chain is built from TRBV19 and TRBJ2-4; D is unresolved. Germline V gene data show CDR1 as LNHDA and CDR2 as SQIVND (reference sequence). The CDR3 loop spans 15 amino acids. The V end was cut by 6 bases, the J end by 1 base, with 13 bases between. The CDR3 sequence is CASRRSFGAKNIQYF. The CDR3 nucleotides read TGTGCCAGTAGAAGGTCTTTTGGGGCCAAAAACATTCAGTACTTC.

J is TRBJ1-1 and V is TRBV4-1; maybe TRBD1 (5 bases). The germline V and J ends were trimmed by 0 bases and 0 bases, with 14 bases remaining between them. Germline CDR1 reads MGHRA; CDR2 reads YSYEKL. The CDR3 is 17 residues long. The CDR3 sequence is CASSQEGESRMNTEAFF. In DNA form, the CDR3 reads TGCGCCAGCAGCCAAGAAGGGGAGTCGAGGATGAACACTGAAGCTTTCTTT.

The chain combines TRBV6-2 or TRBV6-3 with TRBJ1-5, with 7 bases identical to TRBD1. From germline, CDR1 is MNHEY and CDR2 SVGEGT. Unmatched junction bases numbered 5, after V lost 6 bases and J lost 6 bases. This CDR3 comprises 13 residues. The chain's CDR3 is CASRNRGPQPQHF. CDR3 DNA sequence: TGTGCCAGCAGAAACAGGGGTCCTCAGCCCCAGCATTTT.

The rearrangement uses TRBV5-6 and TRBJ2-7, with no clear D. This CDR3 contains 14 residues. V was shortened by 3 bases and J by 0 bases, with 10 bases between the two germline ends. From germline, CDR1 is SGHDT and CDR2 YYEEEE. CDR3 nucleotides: TGTGCCAGCAGCTCACCGGTGAGCTCCTACGAGCAGTACTTC. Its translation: CASSSPVSSYEQYF.

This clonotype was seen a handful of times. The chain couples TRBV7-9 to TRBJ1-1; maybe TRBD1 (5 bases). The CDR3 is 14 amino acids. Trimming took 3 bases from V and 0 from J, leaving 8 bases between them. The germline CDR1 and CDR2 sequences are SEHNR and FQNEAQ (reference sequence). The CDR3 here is CASSLWDLNTEAFF. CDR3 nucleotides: TGTGCCAGCAGCTTGTGGGACTTGAACACTGAAGCTTTCTTT.

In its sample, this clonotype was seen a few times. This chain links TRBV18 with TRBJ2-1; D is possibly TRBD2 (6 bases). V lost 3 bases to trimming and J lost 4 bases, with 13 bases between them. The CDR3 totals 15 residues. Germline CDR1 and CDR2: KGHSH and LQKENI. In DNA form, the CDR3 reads TGTGCCAGCTCACCGGGACTGCAAACTTACAATGAGCAGTTCTTC. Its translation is CASSPGLQTYNEQFF. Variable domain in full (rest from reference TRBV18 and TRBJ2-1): NAGVMQNPRHLVRRRGQEARLRCSPMKGHSHVYWYRQLPEEGLKFMVYLQKENIIDESGMPKERFSAEFPKEGPSILRIQQVVRGDSAAYFCASSPGLQTYNEQFFGPGTRLTVL.

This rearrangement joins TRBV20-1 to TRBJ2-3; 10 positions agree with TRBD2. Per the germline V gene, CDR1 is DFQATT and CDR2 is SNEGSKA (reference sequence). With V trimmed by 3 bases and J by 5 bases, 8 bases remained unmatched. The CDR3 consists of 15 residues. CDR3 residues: CSASASGGAQDTQYF. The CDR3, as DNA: TGCAGTGCTAGTGCTAGCGGGGGCGCCCAAGATACGCAGTATTTT.

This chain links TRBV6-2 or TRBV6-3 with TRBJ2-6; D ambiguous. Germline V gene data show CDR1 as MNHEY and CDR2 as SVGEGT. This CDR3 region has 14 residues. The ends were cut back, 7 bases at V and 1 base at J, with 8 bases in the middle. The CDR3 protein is CASMLPSGANVLTF. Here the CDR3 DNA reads TGTGCCAGCATGCTCCCATCTGGGGCCAACGTCCTGACTTTC.

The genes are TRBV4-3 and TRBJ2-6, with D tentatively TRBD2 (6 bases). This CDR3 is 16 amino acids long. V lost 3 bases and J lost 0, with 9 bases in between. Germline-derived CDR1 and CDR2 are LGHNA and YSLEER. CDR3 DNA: TGCGCCAGCAGCCAGGGACTTCTCTCTGGGGCCAACGTCCTGACTTTC. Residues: CASSQGLLSGANVLTF.

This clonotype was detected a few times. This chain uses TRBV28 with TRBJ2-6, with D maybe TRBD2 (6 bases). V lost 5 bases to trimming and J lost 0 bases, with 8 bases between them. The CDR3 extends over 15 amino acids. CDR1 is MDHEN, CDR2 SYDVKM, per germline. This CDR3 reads CASSTGGSGANVLTF. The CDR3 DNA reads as TGTGCCAGCAGTACCGGGGGCTCTGGGGCCAACGTCCTGACTTTC.